This T cell receptor (beta chain) came from a study of blood T cells in healthy people across ages. Across the whole study: Researchers report that template switching captured about one barcoded beta molecule per two T cells.

Per germline, CDR1 MNHEY and CDR2 SMNVEV (reference sequence). V was pared by 5 bases and J by 1 base, with 15 bases between. The CDR3 extends over 15 amino acids. A second PCR, run for roughly 6 to 11 cycles, used a sample-barcoded 5' primer plus a J-beta primer mix. TCRdb called the 5' RACE reads again in MiXCR, with one record for every CDR3 protein. This table holds roughly 1,500,000 distinct CDR3 sequences, roughly 32% found once. This clonotype has at least ten counts. The V call is TRBV27, the J call TRBJ2-7; no definite D call. The sequenced material came from blood. This clonotype was obtained from a woman aged 25 to 39 in good health. The CDR3 protein is CASSLSGGASYEQYF. The CDR3 nucleotides read TGTGCCAGCAGTCTCTCTGGTGGCGCGTCCTACGAGCAGTACTTC.